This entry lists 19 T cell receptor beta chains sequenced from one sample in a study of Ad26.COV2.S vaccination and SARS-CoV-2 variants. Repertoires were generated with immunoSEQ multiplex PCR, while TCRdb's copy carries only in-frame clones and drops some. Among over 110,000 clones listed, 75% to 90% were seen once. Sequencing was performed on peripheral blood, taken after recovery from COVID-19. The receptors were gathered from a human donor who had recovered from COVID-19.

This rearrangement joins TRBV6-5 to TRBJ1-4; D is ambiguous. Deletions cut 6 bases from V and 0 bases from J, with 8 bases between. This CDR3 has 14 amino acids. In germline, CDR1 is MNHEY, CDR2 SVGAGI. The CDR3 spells CASRPSTTNEKLFF. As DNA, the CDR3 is TGTGCCAGCAGGCCCTCAACAACTAATGAAAAACTGTTTTTT.

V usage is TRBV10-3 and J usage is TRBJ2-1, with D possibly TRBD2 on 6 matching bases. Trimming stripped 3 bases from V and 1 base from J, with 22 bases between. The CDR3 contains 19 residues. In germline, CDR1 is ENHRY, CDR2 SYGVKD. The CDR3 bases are TGTGCCATCAGTGACCCCGGGGGAATGGGGGATTGGTCCTACAATGAGCAGTTCTTC. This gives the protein CAISDPGGMGDWSYNEQFF.

In DNA form, the CDR3 reads TGTGCCAGCAGTACCTACAGGGGGCTGATATACTTC. Amino acid sequence: CASSTYRGLIYF. The chain couples TRBV6-5 to TRBJ2-7; TRBD1 agrees at 9 bases. Per germline, CDR1 MNHEY and CDR2 SVGAGI. Germline trimming cut 5 bases from V and 13 bases from J; bases unmatched to any gene: 9. This CDR3 contains 12 residues.

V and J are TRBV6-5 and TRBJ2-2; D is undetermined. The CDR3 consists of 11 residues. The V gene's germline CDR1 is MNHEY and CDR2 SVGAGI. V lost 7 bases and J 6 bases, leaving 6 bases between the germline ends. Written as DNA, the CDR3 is TGTGCCAGCAATCAGGCCGGGGAGCTGTTTTTT. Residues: CASNQAGELFF.

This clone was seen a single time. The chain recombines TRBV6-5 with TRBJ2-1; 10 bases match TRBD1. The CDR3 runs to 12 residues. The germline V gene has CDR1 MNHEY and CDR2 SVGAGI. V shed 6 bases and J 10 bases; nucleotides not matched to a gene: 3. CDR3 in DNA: TGTGCCAGCAGCCCGGGACAGGGGGAGCAGTTCTTC. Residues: CASSPGQGEQFF.

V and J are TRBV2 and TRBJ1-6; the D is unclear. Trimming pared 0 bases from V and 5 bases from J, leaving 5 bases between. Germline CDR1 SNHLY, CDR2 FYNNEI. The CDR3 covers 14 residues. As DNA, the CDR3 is TGTGCCAGCAGTGAAGCTTGGGATAATTCACCCCTCCACTTT. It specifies CASSEAWDNSPLHF.

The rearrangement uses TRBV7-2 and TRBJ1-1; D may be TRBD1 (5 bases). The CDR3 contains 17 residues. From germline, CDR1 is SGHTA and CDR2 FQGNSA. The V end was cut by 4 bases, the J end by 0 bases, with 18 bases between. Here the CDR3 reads CASSWPGGMGMNTEAFF. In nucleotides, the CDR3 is TGTGCCAGCAGCTGGCCGGGGGGGATGGGGATGAACACTGAAGCTTTCTTT.

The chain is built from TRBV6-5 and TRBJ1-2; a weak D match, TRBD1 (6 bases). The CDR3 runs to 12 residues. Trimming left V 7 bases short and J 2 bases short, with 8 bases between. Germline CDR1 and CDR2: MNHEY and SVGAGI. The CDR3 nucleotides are TGTGCCAGCAATACAGGGAACTATGGCTACACCTTC. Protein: CASNTGNYGYTF.

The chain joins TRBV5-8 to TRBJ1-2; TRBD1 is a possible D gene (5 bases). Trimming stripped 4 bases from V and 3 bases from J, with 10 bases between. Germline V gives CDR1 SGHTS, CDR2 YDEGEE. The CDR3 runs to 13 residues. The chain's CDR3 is CASSPDRHYGYTF. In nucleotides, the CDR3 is TGTGCCAGCAGCCCCGACAGACACTATGGCTACACCTTC. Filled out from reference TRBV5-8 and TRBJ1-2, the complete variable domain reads EAGVTQSPTHLIKTRGQQATLRCSPISGHTSVYWYQQALGLGLQFLLWYDEGEERNRGNFPPRFSGRQFPNYSSELNVNALELEDSALYLCASSPDRHYGYTFGSGTRLTVV.

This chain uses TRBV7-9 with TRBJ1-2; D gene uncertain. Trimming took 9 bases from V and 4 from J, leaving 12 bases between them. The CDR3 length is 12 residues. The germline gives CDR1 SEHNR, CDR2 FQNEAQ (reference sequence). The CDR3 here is CARSELRYGYTF. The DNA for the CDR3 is TGTGCCAGATCGGAACTCCGCTATGGCTACACCTTC.

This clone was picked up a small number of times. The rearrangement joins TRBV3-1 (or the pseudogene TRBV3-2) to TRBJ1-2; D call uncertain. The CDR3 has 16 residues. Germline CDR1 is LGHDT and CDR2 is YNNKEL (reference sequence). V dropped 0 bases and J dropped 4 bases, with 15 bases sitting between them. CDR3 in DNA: TGTGCCAGCAGCCAAGATTCTGCCAGACCAATCTATGGCTACACCTTC. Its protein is CASSQDSARPIYGYTF.

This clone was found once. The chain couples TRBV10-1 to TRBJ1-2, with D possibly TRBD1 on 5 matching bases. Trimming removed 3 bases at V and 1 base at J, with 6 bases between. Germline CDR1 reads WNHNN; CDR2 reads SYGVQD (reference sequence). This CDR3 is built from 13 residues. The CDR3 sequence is CASSEDSNYGYTF. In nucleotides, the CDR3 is TGCGCCAGCAGTGAAGACAGTAACTATGGCTACACCTTC.

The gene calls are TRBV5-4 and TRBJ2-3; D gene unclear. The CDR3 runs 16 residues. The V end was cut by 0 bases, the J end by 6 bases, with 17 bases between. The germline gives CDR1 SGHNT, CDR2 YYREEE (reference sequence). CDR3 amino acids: CASSLAIGVQADTQYF. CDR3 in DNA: TGTGCCAGCAGCTTGGCCATTGGGGTCCAGGCGGATACGCAGTATTTT.

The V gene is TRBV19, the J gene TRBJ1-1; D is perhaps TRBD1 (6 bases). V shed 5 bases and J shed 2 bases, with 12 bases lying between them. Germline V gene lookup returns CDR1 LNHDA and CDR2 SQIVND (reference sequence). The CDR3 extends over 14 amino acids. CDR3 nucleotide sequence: TGTGCCAGTAGTCCCGGGGGCTTCAACACTGAAGCTTTCTTT. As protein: CASSPGGFNTEAFF. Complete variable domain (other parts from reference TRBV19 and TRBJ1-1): DGGITQSPKYLFRKEGQNVTLSCEQNLNHDAMYWYRQDPGQGLRLIYYSQIVNDFQKGDIAEGYSVSREKKESFPLTVTSAQKNPTAFYLCASSPGGFNTEAFFGQGTRLTVV.

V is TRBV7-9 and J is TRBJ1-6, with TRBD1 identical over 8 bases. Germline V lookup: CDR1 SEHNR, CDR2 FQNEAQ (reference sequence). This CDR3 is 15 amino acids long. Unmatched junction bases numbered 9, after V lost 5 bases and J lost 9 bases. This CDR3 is CASSAPGTGTSPLHF. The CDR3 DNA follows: TGTGCCAGCAGCGCCCCCGGGACAGGCACTTCACCCCTCCACTTT.

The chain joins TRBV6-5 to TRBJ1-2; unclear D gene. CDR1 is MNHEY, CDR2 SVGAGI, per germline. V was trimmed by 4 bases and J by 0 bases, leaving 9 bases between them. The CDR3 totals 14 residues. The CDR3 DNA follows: TGTGCCAGCAGTTCCCGGGAGGCTAACTATGGCTACACCTTC. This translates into CASSSREANYGYTF.

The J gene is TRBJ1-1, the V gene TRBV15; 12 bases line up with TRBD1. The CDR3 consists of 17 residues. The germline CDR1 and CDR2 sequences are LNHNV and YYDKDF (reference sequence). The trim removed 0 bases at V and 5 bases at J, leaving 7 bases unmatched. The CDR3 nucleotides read TGTGCCACCAGCAGAGAAGGGACAGGGGGCCTAAGGACTGAAGCTTTCTTT. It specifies CATSREGTGGLRTEAFF.

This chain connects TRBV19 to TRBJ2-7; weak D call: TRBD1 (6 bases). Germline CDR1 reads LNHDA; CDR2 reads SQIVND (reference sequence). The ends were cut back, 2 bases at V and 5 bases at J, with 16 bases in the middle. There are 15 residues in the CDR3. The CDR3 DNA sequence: TGTGCCAGTAGTATAACCTCTCATACAGGGAACGAGCAGTACTTC. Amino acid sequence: CASSITSHTGNEQYF.

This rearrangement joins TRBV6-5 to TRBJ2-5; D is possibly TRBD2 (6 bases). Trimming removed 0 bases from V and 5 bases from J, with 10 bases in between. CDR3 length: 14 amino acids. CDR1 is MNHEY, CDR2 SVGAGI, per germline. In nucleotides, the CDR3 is TGTGCCAGCAGTTACTCGCGGGGTGGGGAGACCCAGTACTTC. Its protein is CASSYSRGGETQYF.